The T cell receptor beta chain described here comes from a study of tumor-infiltrating lymphocytes in localized non-small cell lung cancer. Data came from immunoSEQ multiplex PCR; TCRdb stores just in-frame clones and leaves some out. The table shows about 8,400 clones, with 77% occurring only once. The sample taken for sequencing was lung tumor tissue. The TCR comes from a human donor with non-small cell lung cancer.

The CDR3, as DNA: TGTGCCGGACAGGGGAACTATGGCTACACCTTC. Its translation: CAGQGNYGYTF. The V call is TRBV28, the J call TRBJ1-2; 9 bases align to TRBD1. This CDR3 spans 11 amino acids. V was clipped by 11 bases and J by 2 bases; unmatched bases: 0. Germline V CDR1 and CDR2: MDHEN, SYDVKM.